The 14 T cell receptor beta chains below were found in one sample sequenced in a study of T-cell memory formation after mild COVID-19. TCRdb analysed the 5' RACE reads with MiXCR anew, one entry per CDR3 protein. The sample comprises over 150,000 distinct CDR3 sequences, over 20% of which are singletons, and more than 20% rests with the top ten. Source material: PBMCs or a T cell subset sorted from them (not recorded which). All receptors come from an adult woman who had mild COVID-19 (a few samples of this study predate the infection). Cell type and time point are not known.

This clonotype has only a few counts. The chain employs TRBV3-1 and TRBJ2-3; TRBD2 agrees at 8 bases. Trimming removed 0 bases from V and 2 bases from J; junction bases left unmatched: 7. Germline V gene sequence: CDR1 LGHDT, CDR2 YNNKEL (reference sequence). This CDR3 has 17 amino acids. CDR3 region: CASSQDDGGESTDTQYF. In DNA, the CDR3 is TGTGCCAGCAGCCAAGATGACGGGGGGGAGTCCACAGATACGCAGTATTTT.

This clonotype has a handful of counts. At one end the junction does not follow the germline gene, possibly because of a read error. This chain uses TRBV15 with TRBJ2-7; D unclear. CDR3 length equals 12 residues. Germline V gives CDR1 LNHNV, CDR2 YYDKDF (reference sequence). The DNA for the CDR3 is TGTGCCACCAGTCTAGACTCCGACGAGCAGTACTTC. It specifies CATSLDSDEQYF.

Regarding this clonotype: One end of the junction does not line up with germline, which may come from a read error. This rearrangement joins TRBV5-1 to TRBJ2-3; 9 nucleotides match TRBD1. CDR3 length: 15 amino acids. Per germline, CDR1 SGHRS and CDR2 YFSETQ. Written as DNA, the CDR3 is TGCTCCAGCCGCGGACCGGGACAGGGTACAGATACGCAGTATTTT. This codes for CSSRGPGQGTDTQYF.

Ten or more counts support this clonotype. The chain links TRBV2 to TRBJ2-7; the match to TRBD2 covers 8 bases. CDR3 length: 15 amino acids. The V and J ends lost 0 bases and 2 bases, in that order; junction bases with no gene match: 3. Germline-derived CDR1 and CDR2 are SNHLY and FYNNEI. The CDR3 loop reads CASSEARAGAYEQYF. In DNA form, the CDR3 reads TGTGCCAGCAGTGAAGCACGAGCGGGGGCCTACGAGCAGTACTTC.

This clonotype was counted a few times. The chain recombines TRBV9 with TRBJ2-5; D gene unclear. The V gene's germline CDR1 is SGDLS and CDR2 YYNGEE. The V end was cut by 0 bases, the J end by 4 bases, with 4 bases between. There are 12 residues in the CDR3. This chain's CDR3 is CASSVGGETQYF. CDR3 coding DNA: TGTGCCAGCAGCGTAGGTGGAGAGACCCAGTACTTC.

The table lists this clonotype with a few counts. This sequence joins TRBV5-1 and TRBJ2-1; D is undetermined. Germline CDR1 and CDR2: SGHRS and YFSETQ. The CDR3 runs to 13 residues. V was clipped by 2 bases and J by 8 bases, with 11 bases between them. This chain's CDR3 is CASSFKLYYEQFF. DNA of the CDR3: TGCGCCAGCAGCTTCAAGTTGTACTATGAGCAGTTCTTC.

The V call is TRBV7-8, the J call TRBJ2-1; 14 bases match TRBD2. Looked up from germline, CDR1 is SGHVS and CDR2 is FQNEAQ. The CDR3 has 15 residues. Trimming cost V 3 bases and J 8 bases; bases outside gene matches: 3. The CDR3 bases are TGTGCCAGCAGCTTCGGACTAGCGGGGGGACATGAGCAGTTCTTC. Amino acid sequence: CASSFGLAGGHEQFF. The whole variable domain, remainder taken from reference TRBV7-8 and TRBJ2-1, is GAGVSQSPRYKVAKRGQDVALRCDPISGHVSLFWYQQALGQGPEFLTYFQNEAQLDKSGLPSDRFFAERPEGSVSTLKIQRTQQEDSAVYLCASSFGLAGGHEQFFGPGTRLTVL.

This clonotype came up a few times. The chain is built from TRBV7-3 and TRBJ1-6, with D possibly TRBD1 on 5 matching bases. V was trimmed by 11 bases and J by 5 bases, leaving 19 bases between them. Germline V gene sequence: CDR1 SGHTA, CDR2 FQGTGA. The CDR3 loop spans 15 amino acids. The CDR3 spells CAATPGQAHNSPLHF. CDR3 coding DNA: TGTGCCGCAACACCCGGACAAGCCCATAATTCACCCCTCCACTTT. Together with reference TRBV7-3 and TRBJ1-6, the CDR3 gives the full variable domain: GAGVSQTPSNKVTEKGKYVELRCDPISGHTALYWYRQSLGQGPEFLIYFQGTGAADDSGLPNDRFFAVRPEGSVSTLKIQRTERGDSAVYLCAATPGQAHNSPLHFGNGTRLTVT.

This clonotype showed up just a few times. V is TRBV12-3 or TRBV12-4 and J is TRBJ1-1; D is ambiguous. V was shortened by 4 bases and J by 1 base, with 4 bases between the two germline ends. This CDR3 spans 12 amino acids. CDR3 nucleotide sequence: TGTGCCAGCAGTTCCCCGAACACTGAAGCTTTCTTT. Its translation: CASSSPNTEAFF.

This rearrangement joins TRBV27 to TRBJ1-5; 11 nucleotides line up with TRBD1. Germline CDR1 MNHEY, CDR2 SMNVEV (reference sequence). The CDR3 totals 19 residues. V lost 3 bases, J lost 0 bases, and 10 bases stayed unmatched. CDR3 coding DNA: TGTGCCAGCAGTTTGACAGGACAGGGGGCCTCTTATAGCAATCAGCCCCAGCATTTT. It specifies CASSLTGQGASYSNQPQHF.

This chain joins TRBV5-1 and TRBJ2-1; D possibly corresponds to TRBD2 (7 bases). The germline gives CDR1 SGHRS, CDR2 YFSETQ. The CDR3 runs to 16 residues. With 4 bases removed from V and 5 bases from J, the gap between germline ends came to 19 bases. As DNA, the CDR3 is TGCGCCAGCAGCCCCGGCGGGGGCCTGGGAGACAATGAGCAGTTCTTC. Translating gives CASSPGGGLGDNEQFF.

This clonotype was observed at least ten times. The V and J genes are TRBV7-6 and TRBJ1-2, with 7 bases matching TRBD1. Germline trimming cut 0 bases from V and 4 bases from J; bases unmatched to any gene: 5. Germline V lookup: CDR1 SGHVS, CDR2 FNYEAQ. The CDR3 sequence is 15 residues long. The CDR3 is CASSLARDSPYGYTF. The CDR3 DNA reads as TGTGCCAGCAGCTTAGCGAGGGACAGCCCCTATGGCTACACCTTC.

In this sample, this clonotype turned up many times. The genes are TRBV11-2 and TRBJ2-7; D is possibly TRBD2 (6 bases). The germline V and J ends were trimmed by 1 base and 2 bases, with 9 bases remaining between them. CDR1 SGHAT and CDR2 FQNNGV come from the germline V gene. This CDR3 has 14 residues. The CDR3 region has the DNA TGTGCCAGCAGCTTAGGGGACTTCCCCTACGAGCAGTACTTC. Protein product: CASSLGDFPYEQYF. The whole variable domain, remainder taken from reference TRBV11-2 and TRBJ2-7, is EAGVAQSPRYKIIEKRQSVAFWCNPISGHATLYWYQQILGQGPKLLIQFQNNGVVDDSQLPKDRFSAERLKGVDSTLKIQPAKLEDSAVYLCASSLGDFPYEQYFGPGTRLTVT.

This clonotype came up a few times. In nucleotides, the CDR3 is TGTGCCAGCAGCCTGGGACACCGTAATGAAAAACTGTTTTTT. Its protein is CASSLGHRNEKLFF. J is TRBJ1-4 and V is TRBV9; D perhaps matches TRBD1 (6 bases). V gave up 4 bases and J gave up 4 bases, with 11 bases separating them. CDR1 SGDLS and CDR2 YYNGEE come from the germline V gene. The CDR3 extends over 14 amino acids. Full variable domain (missing parts from reference TRBV9 and TRBJ1-4): DSGVTQTPKHLITATGQRVTLRCSPRSGDLSVYWYQQSLDQGLQFLIQYYNGEERAKGNILERFSAQQFPDLHSELNLSSLELGDSALYFCASSLGHRNEKLFFGSGTQLSVL.